The 22 T cell receptor beta chains reported below all come from one sample, sequenced in a study of shared clonotypes between healthy human individuals. This table comes from immunoSEQ multiplex PCR, and its TCRdb copy is limited to in-frame clones, with some not included. The sample consists of under 2,500,000 clones, around 95% of them appearing once. Sequencing was performed on naive CD4+ T cells sorted from blood. The subset was: CD45RA+ positively selected. These receptors were taken from a man in his late teens or twenties in good health.

The chain couples TRBV2 to TRBJ2-5, with 7 nucleotides matching TRBD2. The V gene end was trimmed by 6 bases and the J gene end by 7 bases; junction bases not matched to a gene: 11. Germline CDR1 SNHLY, CDR2 FYNNEI. The CDR3 runs 14 residues. The CDR3 is CASRENGGTRTQYF. DNA of the CDR3: TGTGCCAGCAGGGAAAACGGGGGGACCAGGACCCAGTACTTC.

The chain employs TRBV9 and TRBJ2-3; the D call may be TRBD1 or TRBD2 (5 bases each). V was trimmed by 1 base and J by 1 base, leaving 10 bases between them. From germline, CDR1 is SGDLS and CDR2 YYNGEE. CDR3 length equals 15 residues. CDR3 region: CASSVWGYGTDTQYF. The CDR3 DNA is TGTGCCAGCAGCGTATGGGGGTACGGCACAGATACGCAGTATTTT.

This chain connects TRBV19 to TRBJ2-5; D is possibly TRBD2 (8 bases). From germline, CDR1 is LNHDA and CDR2 SQIVND (reference sequence). CDR3 size: 15 residues. V was pared by 7 bases and J by 1 base, with 16 bases between. CDR3 sequence (DNA): TGTGCCAGTAAGGGGGCTAGCGGGCTCCAAGAGACCCAGTACTTC. Translating it yields CASKGASGLQETQYF.

The chain couples TRBV6-1 to TRBJ1-6; D may be TRBD1 (5 bases). This CDR3 comprises 13 residues. Looked up from germline, CDR1 is MNHNS and CDR2 is SASEGT. The V gene lost 3 bases and the J gene lost 13 bases, with 13 bases spanning the gap. Written as DNA, the CDR3 is TGTGCCAGCAGTGACCTTCCTTCAGGGCCCCTCCACTTT. Translation: CASSDLPSGPLHF.

This chain connects TRBV5-6 to TRBJ1-1; D ambiguous. Germline V gives CDR1 SGHDT, CDR2 YYEEEE. Trimming took off 2 bases at V and 0 bases at J, with 5 bases between the two ends. The CDR3 totals 13 residues. CDR3 DNA: TGTGCCAGCAGCTTCCCCATGAACACTGAAGCTTTCTTT. Residues: CASSFPMNTEAFF. The full variable domain, its missing parts supplied by reference TRBV5-6 and TRBJ1-1, is DAGVTQSPTHLIKTRGQQVTLRCSPKSGHDTVSWYQQALGQGPQFIFQYYEEEERQRGNFPDRFSGHQFPNYSSELNVNALLLGDSALYLCASSFPMNTEAFFGQGTRLTVV.

The rearrangement joins TRBV9 to TRBJ1-1; D is undetermined. Germline-derived CDR1 and CDR2 are SGDLS and YYNGEE. Trimming removed 0 bases from V and 4 bases from J, with 13 bases in between. The CDR3 has 15 amino acids. In DNA, the CDR3 is TGTGCCAGCAGCGTAGCCGACGCAAGAGGCACTGAAGCTTTCTTT. It is translated as CASSVADARGTEAFF.

As regards this clone: This specimen includes other DNA sequences encoding the same CDR3. The chain has TRBV27 and TRBJ1-1; D possibly corresponds to TRBD1 (5 bases). Per germline, CDR1 MNHEY and CDR2 SMNVEV (reference sequence). The V and J ends lost 3 bases and 4 bases respectively, with 12 bases between them. CDR3 size: 14 residues. CDR3 DNA: TGTGCCAGCAGTTTGCTGAGGGGCGGCACTGAAGCTTTCTTT. Residues: CASSLLRGGTEAFF.

This rearrangement joins TRBV5-4 to TRBJ2-2, with 8 bases fitting TRBD1. CDR1 SGHNT and CDR2 YYREEE come from the germline V gene (reference sequence). V lost 2 bases and J lost 7; bases outside the gene matches: 4. The CDR3 totals 14 residues. The CDR3 DNA reads TGTGCCAGCAGCTTCGGACAGGGAGGCGGGGAGCTGTTTTTT. Protein sequence: CASSFGQGGGELFF.

The chain recombines TRBV13 with TRBJ2-3, with D unresolved. Germline CDR1 reads PRHDT; CDR2 reads FYEKMQ (reference sequence). V was trimmed by 0 bases and J by 3 bases, leaving 10 bases between them. The CDR3 has 15 amino acids. In DNA, the CDR3 is TGTGCCAGCAGCTTAGGGGGTTTAGGGACAGATACGCAGTATTTT. Protein: CASSLGGLGTDTQYF.

The V gene is TRBV11-3, the J gene TRBJ2-5; D gene uncertain. CDR3 length equals 16 residues. Per germline, CDR1 SGHNT and CDR2 YENEEA. V was pared by 0 bases and J by 2 bases, with 13 bases between. As DNA, the CDR3 is TGTGCCAGCAGCTTAGATTACGGCCATTTTCAAGAGACCCAGTACTTC. Translating it yields CASSLDYGHFQETQYF.

This clone appeared a single time. The chain links TRBV29-1 to TRBJ2-2; TRBD1 might be the D (6 bases). V gave up 5 bases and J gave up 0 bases, with 10 bases separating them. The germline V gene encodes CDR1 SQVTM and CDR2 ANQGSEA. The CDR3 contains 14 residues. The CDR3: CSVWGQTNTGELFF. The CDR3 region has the DNA TGCAGCGTTTGGGGGCAGACGAACACCGGGGAGCTGTTTTTT.

This chain uses TRBV2 with TRBJ1-5, with a tentative D call TRBD1 (5 bases). In germline, CDR1 is SNHLY, CDR2 FYNNEI. V was cut by 4 bases and J by 8 bases, with 12 bases left in between. This CDR3 contains 13 residues. CDR3 protein: CASSAAEGEPQHF. CDR3 DNA sequence: TGTGCCAGCAGTGCGGCCGAAGGGGAGCCCCAGCATTTT. The full variable domain, completed using reference TRBV2 and TRBJ1-5, is EPEVTQTPSHQVTQMGQEVILRCVPISNHLYFYWYRQILGQKVEFLVSFYNNEISEKSEIFDDQFSVERPDGSNFTLKIRSTKLEDSAMYFCASSAAEGEPQHFGDGTRLSIL.

The genes are TRBV11-3 and TRBJ2-7; either TRBD1 or TRBD2 may fit D (5 bases each). Germline CDR1 reads SGHNT; CDR2 reads YENEEA. The V gene lost 5 bases and the J gene lost 1 base, with 15 bases spanning the gap. The CDR3 consists of 15 residues. This chain's CDR3 is CASSPGTHPSYEQYF. CDR3 DNA: TGTGCCAGCAGCCCCGGGACCCACCCTTCCTACGAGCAGTACTTC.

This clone was picked up one time. The chain couples TRBV11-3 to TRBJ2-7; D not certain. CDR3 length: 14 amino acids. Trimming left V 6 bases short and J 5 bases short, with 17 bases between. Germline CDR1 is SGHNT and CDR2 is YENEEA. The DNA of the CDR3 is TGTGCCAGCAGTCTAGGCCCCGGATTGGACGAGCAGTACTTC. Amino acids: CASSLGPGLDEQYF.

The J gene is TRBJ1-1, the V gene TRBV28; D is ambiguous. Germline CDR1 MDHEN, CDR2 SYDVKM. The V end was cut by 2 bases, the J end by 0 bases, with 7 bases between. CDR3 length: 14 residues. CDR3 in amino acids: CASSLIGMNTEAFF. Here the CDR3 DNA reads TGTGCCAGCAGTTTAATTGGAATGAACACTGAAGCTTTCTTT.

The V and J genes are TRBV5-4 and TRBJ2-5, with 13 bases aligning to TRBD2. The CDR3 totals 17 residues. Germline assignment: CDR1 SGHNT and CDR2 YYREEE (reference sequence). V was clipped by 10 bases and J by 2 bases; unmatched bases: 14. This chain's CDR3 is CARIKGLAGDTQETQYF. The DNA for the CDR3 is TGTGCCCGCATTAAAGGACTAGCGGGAGATACTCAAGAGACCCAGTACTTC.

The rearrangement uses TRBV4-3 and TRBJ1-1; no clear D gene. This CDR3 spans 13 amino acids. V was trimmed by 0 bases and J by 10 bases, leaving 12 bases between them. Germline CDR1 is LGHNA and CDR2 is YSLEER. CDR3 DNA sequence: TGCGCCAGCAGCCAAGATCGGCGGATACCAGCTTTCTTT. Its translation: CASSQDRRIPAFF.

The J gene is TRBJ2-1, the V gene TRBV6-4, with 8 bases that match TRBD1. The V segment lost 7 bases and the J segment 0 bases; nucleotides outside the gene matches: 5. CDR1 is MRHNA and CDR2 is SNTAGT in the germline V gene. The CDR3 sequence is 15 residues long. The CDR3 here is CASKKDRDSYNEQFF. The CDR3 DNA reads as TGTGCCAGCAAGAAGGACAGGGACTCCTACAATGAGCAGTTCTTC.

The chain has TRBV4-3 and TRBJ2-1; a weak D match, TRBD2 (5 bases). V shed 9 bases and J shed 0 bases, with 9 bases lying between them. Germline V CDR1 and CDR2: LGHNA, YSLEER. CDR3 length equals 13 residues. CDR3 in DNA: TGCGCCAGAGCGGTCAGCTCCTACAATGAGCAGTTCTTC. Its translation is CARAVSSYNEQFF.

V usage is TRBV4-1 and J usage is TRBJ2-7; 10 bases map to TRBD2. Germline V gene data show CDR1 as MGHRA and CDR2 as YSYEKL. The V segment lost 4 bases and the J segment 0 bases; nucleotides outside the gene matches: 6. This CDR3 contains 16 residues. The CDR3 loop reads CASSPLAGGLSYEQYF. Here the CDR3 DNA reads TGCGCCAGCAGCCCATTAGCGGGAGGTCTCTCCTACGAGCAGTACTTC.

V gene TRBV5-6 combines with J gene TRBJ1-4; unclear D gene. The ends were cut back, 2 bases at V and 5 bases at J, with 13 bases in the middle. Germline CDR1 is SGHDT and CDR2 is YYEEEE. The CDR3 length is 15 residues. This CDR3 reads CASSFSRPPNEKLFF. Here the CDR3 DNA reads TGTGCCAGCAGCTTCTCACGGCCCCCAAATGAAAAACTGTTTTTT.

The genes are TRBV28 and TRBJ1-2; weak D call: TRBD1 (6 bases). The germline V gene has CDR1 MDHEN and CDR2 SYDVKM. This CDR3 comprises 13 residues. Trimming stripped 7 bases from V and 2 bases from J, with 11 bases between. The CDR3 DNA follows: TGTGCCAGCATAAATGGACAGAACTATGGCTACACCTTC. Amino acids: CASINGQNYGYTF.